The entry below gives a single TCR beta chain sequence along with its context. The target antigen is unknown. Sequenced by immunoSEQ multiplex PCR; TCRdb stores in-frame clones only, minus some. The sample records about 50,000 clones, about 93% being singletons. The sample originates from a study of graft-versus-host responses after intestinal transplantation. Study background: Those transplanted obtained multivisceral, liver-intestinal, or isolated intestinal grafts. Tacrolimus plus steroids were given to all recipients for approximately three years, preceded by anti-thymocyte globulin induction. Overall study findings and caveats: Detected in recipient marrow were GvH clones, some of which were first observed in ileum or blood.

The germline gives CDR1 MNHEY, CDR2 SMNVEV (reference sequence). V was clipped by 8 bases and J by 4 bases, with 15 bases between them. The CDR3 covers 13 residues. The V call is TRBV27, the J call TRBJ2-7, with D possibly matching TRBD2 (7 bases). The sequence came from a human donor who was the organ donor for an intestinal transplant. Sample: unstimulated CD4+ T cells sorted from spleen or lymph node cells, taken before transplant. The CDR3 protein is CASGRGTTYEQYF. The CDR3 DNA sequence: TGTGCCAGCGGGAGGGGGACTACATACGAGCAGTACTTC.